Shown below are 18 T cell receptor beta chains from a single sample sequenced in a study of response to subunit inactivated influenza vaccine. TCRdb re-called the RT-PCR reads through MiXCR, storing one row per CDR3 protein. This table has hundreds of thousands of distinct CDR3 sequences, approximately 7.7% appearing once. This specimen consisted of PBMCs from blood, obtained less than 25 months after vaccination. The receptors were sampled from a man between 45 and 75 years old who received an inactivated influenza vaccine.

This clonotype occurred a few times. The CDR3 bases are TGTGCCAGCAGCTATGACAATAATCACTACAATGAGCAGTTCTTC. Translated, it gives CASSYDNNHYNEQFF. This chain joins TRBV7-2 and TRBJ2-1; no firm D call. Germline V gene sequence: CDR1 SGHTA, CDR2 FQGNSA. The CDR3 extends over 15 amino acids. V lost 4 bases, J lost 3 bases, and 13 bases lay in between. The whole variable domain, remainder taken from reference TRBV7-2 and TRBJ2-1, is GAGVSQSPSNKVTEKGKDVELRCDPISGHTALYWYRQSLGQGLEFLIYFQGNSAPDKSGLPSDRFSAERTGGSVSTLTIQRTQQEDSAVYLCASSYDNNHYNEQFFGPGTRLTVL.

This clonotype was detected many times. V usage is TRBV4-3 and J usage is TRBJ2-7; 8 nucleotides line up with TRBD2. After removal of 0 bases from V and 3 bases from J, the junction contained 7 bases not matched to a gene. This CDR3 is built from 16 residues. Germline V gene data show CDR1 as LGHNA and CDR2 as YSLEER. Here the CDR3 DNA reads TGCGCCAGCAGCCAAGATGCCAGCGGGGGTCACTACGAGCAGTACTTC. Translation gives CASSQDASGGHYEQYF.

V gene TRBV29-1 combines with J gene TRBJ2-1; D not resolved. The germline gives CDR1 SQVTM, CDR2 ANQGSEA. The CDR3 length is 10 residues. Trimming left V 4 bases short and J 7 bases short, with 5 bases between. The CDR3, as DNA: TGCAGCGTTGTTCTAAATGAGCAGTTCTTC. This codes for CSVVLNEQFF.

This clonotype was counted between two and nine times. The V and J genes are TRBV6-2 or TRBV6-3 and TRBJ2-1; 8 bases align to TRBD2. The junction had 13 bases not matched to a gene; V was cut back by 10 bases and J by 11 bases. CDR1 and CDR2 (germline): MNHEY, SVGEGT. The CDR3 extends over 13 amino acids. The chain's CDR3 is CATLRAGVDQQFF. DNA for the CDR3: TGTGCCACCCTCCGAGCGGGAGTGGATCAGCAGTTCTTC.

The sample holds a few counts of this clonotype. The CDR3 DNA reads TGTGCCAGTACCAGGAGGGGACTTCGTTATAGCAATCAGCCCCAGCATTTT. It is translated as CASTRRGLRYSNQPQHF. The rearrangement joins TRBV19 to TRBJ1-5; D is possibly TRBD1 (5 bases). V was shortened by 7 bases and J by 0 bases, with 19 bases between the two germline ends. This CDR3 spans 17 amino acids. Germline-derived CDR1 and CDR2 are LNHDA and SQIVND (reference sequence).

In nucleotides, the CDR3 is TGTGCCAGCAGGATCCTAGGAGGGTCGATGAACACTGAAGCTTTCTTT. Translated: CASRILGGSMNTEAFF. The chain links TRBV6-1 to TRBJ1-1; D not resolved. Trimming left V 6 bases short and J 0 bases short, with 17 bases between. CDR1 and CDR2 from the germline V gene are MNHNS and SASEGT. The CDR3 is 16 residues long.

The sample holds many counts of this clonotype. The chain is built from TRBV11-2 and TRBJ2-1, with D perhaps assigned TRBD1 or TRBD2 (5 bases each). The length of the CDR3 is 16 residues. Germline V gene data show CDR1 as SGHAT and CDR2 as FQNNGV. V lost 4 bases to trimming and J lost 5 bases, with 18 bases between them. This CDR3 is CASSSYGTGVDNEQFF. CDR3 DNA: TGTGCCAGCAGCTCATATGGGACGGGCGTGGACAATGAGCAGTTCTTC. Together with reference TRBV11-2 and TRBJ2-1, the CDR3 gives the full variable domain: EAGVAQSPRYKIIEKRQSVAFWCNPISGHATLYWYQQILGQGPKLLIQFQNNGVVDDSQLPKDRFSAERLKGVDSTLKIQPAKLEDSAVYLCASSSYGTGVDNEQFFGPGTRLTVL.

The chain links TRBV25-1 to TRBJ2-7; tentatively, D is TRBD1 (5 bases). The CDR3 has 14 residues. CDR1 and CDR2 (germline): MGHDK, SYGVNS. The ends were cut back, 4 bases at V and 0 bases at J, with 10 bases in the middle. CDR3: CASSATRGSYEQYF. The CDR3 coding sequence is TGTGCCAGCAGTGCAACAAGGGGCTCCTACGAGCAGTACTTC.

This clonotype occurred a few times. The chain links TRBV20-1 to TRBJ2-3; no clear D gene. V gave up 3 bases and J gave up 2 bases, with 12 bases separating them. In germline, CDR1 is DFQATT, CDR2 SNEGSKA (reference sequence). The CDR3 runs to 14 residues. The CDR3 sequence is CSASSRTLTDTQYF. CDR3 nucleotides: TGCAGTGCTAGTTCGCGGACCCTCACAGATACGCAGTATTTT.

This clonotype has a count of ten or more. The J gene is TRBJ2-6, the V gene TRBV7-8; no firm D call. This CDR3 region has 16 residues. The V end was cut by 0 bases, the J end by 2 bases, with 8 bases between. CDR1 is SGHVS and CDR2 is FQNEAQ in the germline V gene. CDR3: CASSLAFGTGANVLTF. Written as DNA, the CDR3 is TGTGCCAGCAGCTTAGCGTTTGGGACTGGGGCCAACGTCCTGACTTTC.

The V and J genes are TRBV6-2 or TRBV6-3 and TRBJ2-3; unclear D gene. With 7 bases removed from V and 2 bases from J, the gap between germline ends came to 19 bases. The CDR3 has 16 residues. Germline V gives CDR1 MNHEY, CDR2 SVGEGT. The CDR3 DNA reads as TGTGCCAGCACCACCCTACTTATCAGTCCCACAGATACGCAGTATTTT. Encoded protein: CASTTLLISPTDTQYF.

This clonotype has just one count. This may arise from a read error, as a much more abundant clone is one base away. V is TRBV10-2 and J is TRBJ1-3, with D perhaps TRBD1 (5 bases). The CDR3 is 15 residues long. The V and J ends lost 8 bases and 0 bases respectively, with 14 bases between them. Germline V gene lookup returns CDR1 WSHSY and CDR2 SAAADI. The CDR3 spells CASRVTANSGNTIYF. CDR3 DNA: TGCGCCAGCCGTGTGACAGCTAACTCTGGAAACACCATATATTTT.

This clonotype was detected only a few times. A read error may be the cause here, since a much bigger clone is one base away. This chain connects TRBV11-2 to TRBJ2-7; maybe TRBD2 (5 bases). Per germline, CDR1 SGHAT and CDR2 FQNNGV. The CDR3 extends over 14 amino acids. The CDR3 coding sequence is TGTGCCGGCAGCTTGTCGGGAAAATCCTACGAGCAGTACTTC. Translated, it gives CAGSLSGKSYEQYF.

This clonotype was counted at least ten times. The gene calls are TRBV20-1 and TRBJ1-6, with 9 bases fitting TRBD1. The CDR3 has 16 amino acids. The germline V gene encodes CDR1 DFQATT and CDR2 SNEGSKA (reference sequence). Trimming at V came to 3 bases and at J to 2 bases, leaving 5 bases not matched to a gene. CDR3 residues: CSARRTGEPYNSPLHF. CDR3 bases: TGCAGTGCTAGGAGGACAGGGGAGCCCTATAATTCACCCCTCCACTTT.

This clonotype was detected ten times or more. The chain employs TRBV11-1 and TRBJ2-7; TRBD2 aligns across 12 bases. J gave up 3 bases and V 0 bases, and 9 bases lay outside the gene matches. Germline assignment: CDR1 SGHAT and CDR2 FQDESV (reference sequence). This CDR3 spans 18 amino acids. Written as DNA, the CDR3 is TGTGCCAGCAGCTTAGCGGAAATGACTAGCGGGAGCGGCTACGAGCAGTACTTC. This sequence encodes CASSLAEMTSGSGYEQYF.

This clonotype was detected a few times. The chain combines TRBV4-1 with TRBJ2-3; no clear D gene. CDR1 is MGHRA, CDR2 YSYEKL, per germline. Trimming stripped 1 base from V and 0 bases from J, with 11 bases between. This CDR3 is 16 amino acids long. CDR3 region: CASSQGARTSTDTQYF. CDR3 nucleotides: TGCGCCAGCAGCCAAGGGGCAAGAACTAGCACAGATACGCAGTATTTT.

This clonotype was seen ten or more times. V and J are TRBV5-1 and TRBJ2-1; 7 nucleotides match TRBD2. The germline V gene encodes CDR1 SGHRS and CDR2 YFSETQ. V was pared by 7 bases and J by 7 bases, with 8 bases of the junction left unmatched. CDR3 length equals 13 residues. The CDR3 sequence: CASGPGLGNEQFF. The CDR3, as DNA: TGCGCCAGCGGCCCCGGACTAGGGAATGAGCAGTTCTTC.

V usage is TRBV5-1 and J usage is TRBJ2-2, with D possibly matching TRBD2 (5 bases). The CDR3 has 15 residues. V dropped 8 bases and J dropped 0 bases, with 14 bases sitting between them. Germline loops: CDR1 SGHRS, CDR2 YFSETQ. CDR3 nucleotides: TGCGCCAGTCGCCCTGGGAGTTCGAACACCGGGGAGCTGTTTTTT. This codes for CASRPGSSNTGELFF.